The clone carrying this T cell receptor (beta chain) was observed a handful of times. What it recognizes is unknown. The data originate from a study of early T cells in non-severe SARS-CoV-2 infection. Overall study: RNA in bulk from unsorted whole blood was sequenced, and chains were unpaired.

In the library, individual cDNA molecules carried attached unique molecular identifiers. MiXCR, run by TCRdb on the 5' RACE reads, gives a single entry per CDR3 protein. The sample consists of 50,000 or so distinct CDR3 sequences, about 4.2% of them appearing once. V lost 0 bases and J lost 8, with 6 bases in between. There are 13 residues in the CDR3. Germline V gives CDR1 KGHDR, CDR2 SFDVKD. Study observations and caveats: A preference for anti-spike CD8 responses marked VDJdb matching, which missed private and CD4 specificities.

The sequenced sample consisted of whole blood. The chain combines TRBV24-1 with TRBJ1-4; the D is unclear. The clonotype originates from an adult who was a healthcare worker with PCR-confirmed SARS-CoV-2 infection or an uninfected control (not recorded which). The CDR3 nucleotides read TGTGCCACCAGTGATTTGAACGGGGAAAAACTGTTTTTT. It specifies CATSDLNGEKLFF.